This TCR beta chain was recorded in a study of blood T cell repertoires in COVID-19. As for the study in general: Researchers got acute and convalescent COVID-19 samples from the United States, Italy and Spain. PBMCs, B-cell-depleted T cells, or T cells were the source of the cDNA or gDNA that made up the material.

In the authors' methods: Scientists estimated how many nucleated cells there were by amplifying reference gene primers. Clones were sequenced by immunoSEQ multiplex PCR, and TCRdb holds only the in-frame ones, with some missing. The DNA gave D and trimming, while V, J and clone size come from that table. The sample comprises 350,000 or so clones, more than 75% of which are singletons, and 10% rests with the top ten. This clone came up once. V shed 0 bases and J shed 2 bases, with 12 bases lying between them. The CDR3 sequence is 16 residues long. The germline CDR1 and CDR2 sequences are LGHNA and YNFKEQ.

The chain is built from TRBV4-2 and TRBJ2-3; D may be TRBD1 (6 bases). Sequenced input: peripheral blood. The sequence was obtained from a woman aged 25 to 39 with COVID-19, enrolled during active disease. CDR3 bases: TGTGCCAGCAGCCAAGATTCGGGACAAACCACAGATACGCAGTATTTT. Residues: CASSQDSGQTTDTQYF.